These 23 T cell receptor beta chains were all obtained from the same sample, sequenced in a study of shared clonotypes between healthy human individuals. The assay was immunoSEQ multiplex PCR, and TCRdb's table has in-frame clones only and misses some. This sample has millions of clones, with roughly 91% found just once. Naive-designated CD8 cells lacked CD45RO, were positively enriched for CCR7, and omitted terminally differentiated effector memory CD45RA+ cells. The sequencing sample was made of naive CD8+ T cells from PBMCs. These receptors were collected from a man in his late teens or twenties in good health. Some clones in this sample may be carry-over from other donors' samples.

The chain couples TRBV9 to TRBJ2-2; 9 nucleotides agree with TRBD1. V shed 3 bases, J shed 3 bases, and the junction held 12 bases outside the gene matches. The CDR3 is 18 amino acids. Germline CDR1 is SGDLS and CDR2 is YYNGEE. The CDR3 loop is CASSEGQGIRQDTGELFF. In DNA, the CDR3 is TGTGCCAGCAGCGAGGGACAGGGCATTCGGCAGGACACCGGGGAGCTGTTTTTT.

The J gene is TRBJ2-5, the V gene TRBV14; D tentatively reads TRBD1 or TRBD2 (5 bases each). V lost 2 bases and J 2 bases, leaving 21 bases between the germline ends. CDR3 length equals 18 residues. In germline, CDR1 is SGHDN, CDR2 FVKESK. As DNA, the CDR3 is TGTGCCAGCAGCCAACACCCGGGACCCTCGCTAGGGCAAGAGACCCAGTACTTC. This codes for CASSQHPGPSLGQETQYF.

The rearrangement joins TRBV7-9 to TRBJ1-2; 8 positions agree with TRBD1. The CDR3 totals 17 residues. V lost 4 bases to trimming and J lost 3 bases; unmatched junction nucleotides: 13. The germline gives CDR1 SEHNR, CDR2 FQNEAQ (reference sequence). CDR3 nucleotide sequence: TGTGCCAGCAGCTCCAGGGGGCGAGGGAACGGCGACTATGGCTACACCTTC. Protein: CASSSRGRGNGDYGYTF.

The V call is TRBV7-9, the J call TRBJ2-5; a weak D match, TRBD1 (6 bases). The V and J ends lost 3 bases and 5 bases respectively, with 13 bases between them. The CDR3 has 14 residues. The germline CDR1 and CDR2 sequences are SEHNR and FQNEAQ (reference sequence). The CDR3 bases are TGTGCCAGCAGCTTGCAGGGGATTGGGGAGACCCAGTACTTC. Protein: CASSLQGIGETQYF.

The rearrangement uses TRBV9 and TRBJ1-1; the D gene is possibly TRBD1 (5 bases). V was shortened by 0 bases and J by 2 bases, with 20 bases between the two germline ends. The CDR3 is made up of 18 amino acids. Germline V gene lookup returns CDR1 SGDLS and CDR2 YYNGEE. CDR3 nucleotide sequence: TGTGCCAGCAGCGTAGAGGGAGAATGGGGGAGCTCTAACACTGAAGCTTTCTTT. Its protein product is CASSVEGEWGSSNTEAFF.

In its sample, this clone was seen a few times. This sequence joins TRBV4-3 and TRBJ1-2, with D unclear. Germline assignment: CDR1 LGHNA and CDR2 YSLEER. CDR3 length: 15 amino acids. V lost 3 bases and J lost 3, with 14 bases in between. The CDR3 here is CASSHETGVDYGYTF. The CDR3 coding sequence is TGCGCCAGCAGCCATGAAACTGGAGTGGACTATGGCTACACCTTC.

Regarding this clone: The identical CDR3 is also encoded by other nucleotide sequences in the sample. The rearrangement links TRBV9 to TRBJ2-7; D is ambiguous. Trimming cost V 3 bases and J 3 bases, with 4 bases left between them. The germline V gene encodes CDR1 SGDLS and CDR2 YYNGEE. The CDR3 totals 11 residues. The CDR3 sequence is CASSADYEQYF. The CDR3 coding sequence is TGTGCCAGCAGCGCCGACTACGAGCAGTACTTC.

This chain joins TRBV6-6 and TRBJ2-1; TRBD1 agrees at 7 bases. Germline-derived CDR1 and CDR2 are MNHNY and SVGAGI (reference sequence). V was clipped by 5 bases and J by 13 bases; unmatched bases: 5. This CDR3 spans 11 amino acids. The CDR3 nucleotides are TGTGCCAGCAGTACCGGGACAGACCAGTTCTTC. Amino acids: CASSTGTDQFF.

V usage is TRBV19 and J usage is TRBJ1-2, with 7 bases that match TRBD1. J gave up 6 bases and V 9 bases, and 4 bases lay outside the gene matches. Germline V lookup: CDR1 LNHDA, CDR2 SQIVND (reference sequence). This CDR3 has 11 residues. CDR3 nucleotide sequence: TGTGCCAGCGGACAGGTTGATGGCTACACCTTC. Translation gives CASGQVDGYTF.

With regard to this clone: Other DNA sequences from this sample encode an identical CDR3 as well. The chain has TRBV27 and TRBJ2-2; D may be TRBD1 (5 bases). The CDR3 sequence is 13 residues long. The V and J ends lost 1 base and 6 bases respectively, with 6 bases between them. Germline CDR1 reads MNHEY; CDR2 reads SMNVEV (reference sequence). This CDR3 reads CASSLLGPGELFF. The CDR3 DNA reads TGTGCCAGCAGTTTATTGGGGCCCGGGGAGCTGTTTTTT.

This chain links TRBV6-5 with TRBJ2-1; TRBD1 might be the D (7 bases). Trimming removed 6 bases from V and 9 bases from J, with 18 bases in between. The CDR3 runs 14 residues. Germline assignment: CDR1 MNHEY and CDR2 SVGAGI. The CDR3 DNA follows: TGTGCCAGCAGCCGACTAGGGGGCTTGAGTGAGCAGTTCTTC. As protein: CASSRLGGLSEQFF.

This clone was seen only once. CDR3 DNA: TGTGCCAGCAGCGTAGGGGATAGCCCGGAGCTGTTTTTT. Translated: CASSVGDSPELFF. The chain employs TRBV9 and TRBJ2-2, with D unclear. Trimming shortened V by 0 bases and J by 10 bases, and 10 bases separated the two germline ends. Germline V gene data show CDR1 as SGDLS and CDR2 as YYNGEE. The CDR3 has 13 residues.

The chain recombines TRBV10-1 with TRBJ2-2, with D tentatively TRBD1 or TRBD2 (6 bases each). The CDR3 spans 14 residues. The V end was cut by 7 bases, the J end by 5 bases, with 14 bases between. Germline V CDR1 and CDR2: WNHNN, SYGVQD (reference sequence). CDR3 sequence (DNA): TGCGCCAGCATCCCGGGGGCTTGGACCGGGGAGCTGTTTTTT. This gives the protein CASIPGAWTGELFF.

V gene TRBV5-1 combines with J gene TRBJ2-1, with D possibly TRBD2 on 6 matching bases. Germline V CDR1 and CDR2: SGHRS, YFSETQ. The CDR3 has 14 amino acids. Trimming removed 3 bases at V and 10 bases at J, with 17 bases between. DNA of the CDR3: TGCGCCAGCAGCTGGGACTTCCTAGGGAGCGAGCAGTTCTTC. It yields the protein CASSWDFLGSEQFF.

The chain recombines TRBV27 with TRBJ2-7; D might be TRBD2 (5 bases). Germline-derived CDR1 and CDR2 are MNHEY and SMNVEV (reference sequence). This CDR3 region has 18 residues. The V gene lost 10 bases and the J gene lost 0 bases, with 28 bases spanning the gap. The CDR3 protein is CATSSPNPVIGNSYEQYF. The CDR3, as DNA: TGTGCCACCTCAAGTCCAAATCCCGTCATCGGGAACTCCTACGAGCAGTACTTC.

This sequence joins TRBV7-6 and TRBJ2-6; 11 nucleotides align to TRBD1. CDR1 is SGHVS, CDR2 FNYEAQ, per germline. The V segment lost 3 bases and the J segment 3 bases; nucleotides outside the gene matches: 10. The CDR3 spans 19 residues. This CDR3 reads CASSLTHGQGADGANVLTF. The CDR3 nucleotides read TGTGCCAGCAGCTTGACACATGGACAGGGGGCAGATGGGGCCAACGTCCTGACTTTC.

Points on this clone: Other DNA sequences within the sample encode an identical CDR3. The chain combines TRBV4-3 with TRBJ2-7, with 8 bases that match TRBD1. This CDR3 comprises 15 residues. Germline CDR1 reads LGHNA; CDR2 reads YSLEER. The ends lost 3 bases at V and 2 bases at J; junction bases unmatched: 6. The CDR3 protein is CASSQLTGEAYEQYF. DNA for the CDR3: TGCGCCAGCAGCCAGTTGACAGGGGAGGCCTACGAGCAGTACTTC.

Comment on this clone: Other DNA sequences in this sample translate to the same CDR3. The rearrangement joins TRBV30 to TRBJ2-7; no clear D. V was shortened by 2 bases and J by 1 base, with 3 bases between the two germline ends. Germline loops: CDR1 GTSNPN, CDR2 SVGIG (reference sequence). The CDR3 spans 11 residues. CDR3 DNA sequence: TGTGCCTGGAGTTCGTCCTACGAGCAGTACTTC. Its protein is CAWSSSYEQYF.

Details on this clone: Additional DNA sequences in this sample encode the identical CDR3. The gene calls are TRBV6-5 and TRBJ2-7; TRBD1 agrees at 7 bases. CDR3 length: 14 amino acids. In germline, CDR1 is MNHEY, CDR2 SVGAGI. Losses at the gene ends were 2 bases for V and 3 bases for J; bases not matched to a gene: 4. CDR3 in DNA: TGTGCCAGCAGTTACGACCCAGGGGGCTACGAGCAGTACTTC. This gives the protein CASSYDPGGYEQYF.

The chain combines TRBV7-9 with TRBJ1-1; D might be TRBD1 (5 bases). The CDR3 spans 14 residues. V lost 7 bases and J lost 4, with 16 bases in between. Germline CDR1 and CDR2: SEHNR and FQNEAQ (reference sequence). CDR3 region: CASKGPPTSTEAFF. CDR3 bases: TGTGCCAGCAAGGGGCCGCCGACGAGCACTGAAGCTTTCTTT.

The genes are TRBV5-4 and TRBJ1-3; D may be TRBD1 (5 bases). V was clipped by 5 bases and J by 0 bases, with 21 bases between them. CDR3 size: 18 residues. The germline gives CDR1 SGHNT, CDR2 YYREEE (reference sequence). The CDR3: CASSLRNVGRASGNTIYF. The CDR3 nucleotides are TGTGCCAGCAGTTTAAGGAATGTGGGCAGGGCCTCTGGAAACACCATATATTTT.

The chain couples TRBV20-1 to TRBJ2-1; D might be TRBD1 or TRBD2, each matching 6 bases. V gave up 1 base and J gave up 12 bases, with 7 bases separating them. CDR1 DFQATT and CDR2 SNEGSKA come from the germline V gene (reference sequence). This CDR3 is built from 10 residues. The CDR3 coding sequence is TGCAGTGCTAGAGGGGGGGCGCAGTTCTTC. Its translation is CSARGGAQFF.

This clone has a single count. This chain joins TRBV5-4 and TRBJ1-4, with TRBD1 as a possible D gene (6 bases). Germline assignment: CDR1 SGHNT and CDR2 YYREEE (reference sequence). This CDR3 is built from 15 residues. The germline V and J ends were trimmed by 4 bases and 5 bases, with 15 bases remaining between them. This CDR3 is CASSLKGGLNEKLFF. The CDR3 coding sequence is TGTGCCAGCAGCCTGAAGGGGGGGTTAAATGAAAAACTGTTTTTT.